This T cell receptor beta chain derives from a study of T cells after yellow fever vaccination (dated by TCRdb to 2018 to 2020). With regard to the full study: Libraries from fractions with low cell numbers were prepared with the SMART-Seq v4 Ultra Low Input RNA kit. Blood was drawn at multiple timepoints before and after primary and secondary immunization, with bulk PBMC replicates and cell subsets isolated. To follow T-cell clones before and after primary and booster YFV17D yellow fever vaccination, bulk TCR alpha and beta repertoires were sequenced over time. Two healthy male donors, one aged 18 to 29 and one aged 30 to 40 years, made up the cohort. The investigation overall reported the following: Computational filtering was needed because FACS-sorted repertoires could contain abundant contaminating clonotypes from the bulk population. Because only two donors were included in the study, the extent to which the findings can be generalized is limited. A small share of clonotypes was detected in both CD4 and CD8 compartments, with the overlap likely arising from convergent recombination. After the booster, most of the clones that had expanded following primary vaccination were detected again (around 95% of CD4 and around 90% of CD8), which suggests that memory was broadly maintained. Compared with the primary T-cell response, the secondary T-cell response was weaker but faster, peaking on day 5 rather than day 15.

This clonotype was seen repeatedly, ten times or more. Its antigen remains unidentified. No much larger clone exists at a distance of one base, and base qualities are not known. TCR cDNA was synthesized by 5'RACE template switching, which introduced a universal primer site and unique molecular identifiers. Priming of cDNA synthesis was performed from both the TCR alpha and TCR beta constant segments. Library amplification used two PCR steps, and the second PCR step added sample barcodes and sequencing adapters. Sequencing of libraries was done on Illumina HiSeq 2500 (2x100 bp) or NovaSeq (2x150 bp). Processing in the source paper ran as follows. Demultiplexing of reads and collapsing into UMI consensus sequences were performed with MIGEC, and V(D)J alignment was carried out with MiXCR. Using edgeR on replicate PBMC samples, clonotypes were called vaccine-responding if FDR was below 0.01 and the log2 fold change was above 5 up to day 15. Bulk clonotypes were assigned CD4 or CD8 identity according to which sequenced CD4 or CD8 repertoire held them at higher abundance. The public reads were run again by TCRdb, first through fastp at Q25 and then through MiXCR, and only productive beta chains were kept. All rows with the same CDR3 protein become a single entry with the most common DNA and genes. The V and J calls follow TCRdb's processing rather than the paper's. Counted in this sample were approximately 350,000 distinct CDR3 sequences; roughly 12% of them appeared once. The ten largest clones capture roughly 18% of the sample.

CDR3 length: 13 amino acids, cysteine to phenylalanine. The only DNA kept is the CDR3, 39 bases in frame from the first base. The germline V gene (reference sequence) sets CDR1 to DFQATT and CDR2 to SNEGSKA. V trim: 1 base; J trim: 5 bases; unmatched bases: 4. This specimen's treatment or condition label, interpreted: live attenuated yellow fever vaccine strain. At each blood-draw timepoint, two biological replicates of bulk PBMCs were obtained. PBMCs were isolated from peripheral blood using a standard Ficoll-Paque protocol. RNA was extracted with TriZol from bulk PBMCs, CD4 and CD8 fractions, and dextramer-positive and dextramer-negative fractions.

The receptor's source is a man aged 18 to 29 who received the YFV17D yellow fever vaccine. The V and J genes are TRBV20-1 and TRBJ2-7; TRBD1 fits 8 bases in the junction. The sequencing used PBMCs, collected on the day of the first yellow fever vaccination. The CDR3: CSARAGQGDEQYF. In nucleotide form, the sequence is TGCAGTGCTAGAGCTGGACAGGGTGACGAGCAGTACTTC.